This T cell receptor beta chain was documented in a study of blood T cells in healthy people across ages. A note on this clonotype: Its specificity is unknown.

The germline V gene encodes CDR1 KGHSH and CDR2 LQKENI. CDR3 length equals 16 residues. V was pared by 1 base and J by 6 bases, with 13 bases between. A J-beta primer mix and a sample-barcoded 5' primer were used in a second PCR of roughly 6 to 11 cycles. The study obtained at least 3 million CDR3-containing paired-end reads from every sample. TCRdb re-called the 5' RACE reads through MiXCR, storing one row per CDR3 protein. In the table there are roughly 500,000 distinct CDR3 sequences, 24% of which are singletons. Broader study findings: As age increased, TCR beta diversity per million T cells fell in a roughly linear fashion.

The same sample was also studied in work on T cells of mothers and their children. That publication notes: The donor cohort consisted of three healthy Caucasian mothers and their six children. All extracted RNA went into cDNA synthesis, roughly 1.5 ug per 15 ul.

This TCR was sampled from a boy aged 5-17 years in good health. Sample: blood. The V and J genes are TRBV18 and TRBJ1-6; D is undetermined. The CDR3 DNA reads TGTGCCAGCTCACCACGTATCGCAGGTGGTAATTCACCCCTCCACTTT. It codes for CASSPRIAGGNSPLHF.